The 5 T cell receptor beta chains reported below all come from one sample, sequenced in a study of cytomegalovirus exposure and HLA in healthy donors. PCR employed 60 Vbeta and 13 Jbeta primers. Here immunoSEQ multiplex PCR was the method, and the copy in TCRdb shows in-frame clones only, minus some. In the table there are nearly 95,000 clones, approximately 79% of which are singletons. What was sequenced was PBMCs. These receptors all stem from a woman aged 40 to 55 in good health and CMV-seronegative.

The CDR3 protein is CASSYSGQSYGYTF. CDR3 nucleotide sequence: TGTGCCAGCAGTTACTCGGGACAGTCCTATGGCTACACCTTC. The V and J genes are TRBV6-5 and TRBJ1-2, with TRBD1 matching over 7 bases. The CDR3 contains 14 residues. Losses at the gene ends were 0 bases for V and 4 bases for J; bases not matched to a gene: 2. CDR1 is MNHEY, CDR2 SVGAGI, per germline.

The rearrangement uses TRBV5-1 and TRBJ2-1; a possible D gene is TRBD1 (6 bases). Trimming took 5 bases from V and 13 from J, leaving 13 bases between them. The CDR3 is 11 amino acids. Germline CDR1 SGHRS, CDR2 YFSETQ. The CDR3 nucleotides read TGCGCCAGCAGTGAGACAGGAGGACAGTTCTTC. Protein sequence: CASSETGGQFF. The full variable domain, its missing parts supplied by reference TRBV5-1 and TRBJ2-1, is KAGVTQTPRYLIKTRGQQVTLSCSPISGHRSVSWYQQTPGQGLQFLFEYFSETQRNKGNFPGRFSGRQFSNSRSEMNVSTLELGDSALYLCASSETGGQFFGPGTRLTVL.

This clone was recorded a few times. V gene TRBV7-2 combines with J gene TRBJ1-2; unclear D gene. The CDR3 has 15 amino acids. Trimming shortened V by 1 base and J by 5 bases, and 14 bases separated the two germline ends. The germline gives CDR1 SGHTA, CDR2 FQGNSA. The CDR3 is CASSLVGKKWYGYTF. The CDR3 DNA reads as TGTGCCAGCAGCTTAGTGGGCAAGAAATGGTATGGCTACACCTTC.

This chain uses TRBV7-2 with TRBJ1-5, with 7 bases aligning to TRBD1. V was pared by 5 bases and J by 4 bases, with 8 bases of the junction left unmatched. Germline-derived CDR1 and CDR2 are SGHTA and FQGNSA. The CDR3 spans 15 residues. CDR3 in amino acids: CASSLWAGGNQPQHF. The CDR3 DNA follows: TGTGCCAGCAGCCTTTGGGCAGGGGGAAATCAGCCCCAGCATTTT. Using reference TRBV7-2 and TRBJ1-5 for the parts outside the CDR3, the full variable domain is GAGVSQSPSNKVTEKGKDVELRCDPISGHTALYWYRQSLGQGLEFLIYFQGNSAPDKSGLPSDRFSAERTGGSVSTLTIQRTQQEDSAVYLCASSLWAGGNQPQHFGDGTRLSIL.

The chain has TRBV5-6 and TRBJ2-7, with 11 bases fitting TRBD1. Germline-derived CDR1 and CDR2 are SGHDT and YYEEEE. The V and J ends lost 4 bases and 5 bases, in that order; junction bases with no gene match: 11. The CDR3 is 16 residues long. CDR3 sequence (DNA): TGTGCCAGCAGCAAGCGACTCCGGGACAGGGGGGACGAGCAGTACTTC. Translation gives CASSKRLRDRGDEQYF.